This entry lists 7 T cell receptor beta chains sequenced from one sample in a study of human T cells and chemical hapten exposure. Time point described: patch test 3, about 24 weeks after DPC sensitization. This sample's treatment: therapeutic diphenylcyclopropenone sensitization with weekly scalp DPC. TCRdb itself ran the RACE reads through MiXCR, one entry per CDR3 protein. The sample carries 120,000 or so distinct CDR3 sequences, 11% recorded once. The sample was whole blood, taken in connection with sensitization to the hapten diphenylcyclopropenone (DPC). The receptors derive from a woman aged 45-65 years with alopecia areata. Some clones in this sample may be carry-over from other donors' samples.

This clonotype was observed a few times. The chain links TRBV4-1 to TRBJ2-2; no reliable D call. CDR1 MGHRA and CDR2 YSYEKL come from the germline V gene. CDR3 length: 14 amino acids. V was clipped by 1 base and J by 9 bases, with 12 bases between them. The CDR3 bases are TGCGCCAGCAGCCAAGCCCGAGTGGCCCGGGAGCTGTTTTTT. Protein sequence: CASSQARVARELFF.

The rearrangement links TRBV18 to TRBJ1-4; no reliable D call. From germline, CDR1 is KGHSH and CDR2 LQKENI. The V end was cut by 4 bases, the J end by 8 bases, with 14 bases between. The CDR3 consists of 14 residues. CDR3 coding DNA: TGTGCCAGCTCACGGGTTGGGGTGGACGAAAAACTGTTTTTT. It specifies CASSRVGVDEKLFF.

This clonotype was detected many times. The V call is TRBV18, the J call TRBJ2-5; TRBD2 matches 8 bases. Germline CDR1 KGHSH, CDR2 LQKENI. Trimming removed 5 bases from V and 2 bases from J; junction bases left unmatched: 4. CDR3 length: 14 residues. CDR3 sequence reads: CASSTGGGQETQYF. CDR3 DNA: TGTGCCAGCTCAACCGGCGGGGGGCAAGAGACCCAGTACTTC. Drawing the rest from reference TRBV18 and TRBJ2-5, the complete variable domain is NAGVMQNPRHLVRRRGQEARLRCSPMKGHSHVYWYRQLPEEGLKFMVYLQKENIIDESGMPKERFSAEFPKEGPSILRIQQVVRGDSAAYFCASSTGGGQETQYFGPGTRLLVL.

The chain employs TRBV2 and TRBJ2-3; 11 nucleotides line up with TRBD2. The ends lost 0 bases at V and 0 bases at J; junction bases unmatched: 2. The CDR3 totals 17 residues. CDR1 is SNHLY, CDR2 FYNNEI, per germline. CDR3: CASSEARLAGSTDTQYF. The CDR3 nucleotides are TGTGCCAGCAGTGAAGCGAGACTAGCGGGGAGCACAGATACGCAGTATTTT.

The chain combines TRBV18 with TRBJ1-1, with TRBD1 matching over 9 bases. Looked up from germline, CDR1 is KGHSH and CDR2 is LQKENI. Trimming removed 0 bases from V and 4 bases from J; junction bases left unmatched: 6. The CDR3 is 16 residues long. The CDR3 nucleotides are TGTGCCAGCTCACCACCGTGGGACAGGGTTGGCACTGAAGCTTTCTTT. This sequence encodes CASSPPWDRVGTEAFF.

The rearrangement links TRBV7-9 to TRBJ1-5; D is possibly TRBD1 (6 bases). The CDR3 loop spans 15 amino acids. Trimming cost V 6 bases and J 3 bases, with 15 bases left between them. Looked up from germline, CDR1 is SEHNR and CDR2 is FQNEAQ (reference sequence). CDR3 nucleotide sequence: TGTGCCAGCAGTTCTACCACAGGGAACAATCAGCCCCAGCATTTT. Encoded protein: CASSSTTGNNQPQHF.

This clonotype was detected many times. The chain is built from TRBV7-8 and TRBJ2-5, with 8 bases identical to TRBD2. The CDR3 runs 15 residues. The trim removed 6 bases at V and 2 bases at J, leaving 8 bases unmatched. CDR1 and CDR2 from the germline V gene are SGHVS and FQNEAQ. The CDR3 DNA sequence: TGTGCCAGCAGTCTAAGCGGGAGCTTACAAGAGACCCAGTACTTC. Protein product: CASSLSGSLQETQYF.